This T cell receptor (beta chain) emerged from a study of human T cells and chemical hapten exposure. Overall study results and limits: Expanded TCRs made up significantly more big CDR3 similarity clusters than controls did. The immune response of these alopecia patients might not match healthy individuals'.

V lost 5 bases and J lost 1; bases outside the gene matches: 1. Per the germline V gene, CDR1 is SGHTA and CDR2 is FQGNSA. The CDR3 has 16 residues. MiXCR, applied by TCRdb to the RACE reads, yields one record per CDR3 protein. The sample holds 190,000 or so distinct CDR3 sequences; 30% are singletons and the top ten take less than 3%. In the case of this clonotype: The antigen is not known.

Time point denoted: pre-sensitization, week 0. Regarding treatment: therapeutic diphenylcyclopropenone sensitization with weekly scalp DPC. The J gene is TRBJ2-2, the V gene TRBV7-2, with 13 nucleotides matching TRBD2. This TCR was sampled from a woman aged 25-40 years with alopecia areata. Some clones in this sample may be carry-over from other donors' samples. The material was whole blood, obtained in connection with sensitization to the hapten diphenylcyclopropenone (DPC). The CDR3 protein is CASSGTSGENTGELFF. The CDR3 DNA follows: TGTGCCAGCAGCGGGACTAGCGGGGAGAACACCGGGGAGCTGTTTTTT.